This T cell receptor beta chain was observed in a study of vaccination and CD4 T cells after COVID-19. Study summary: About 9 convalescent cases were mild and one was severe, and all had been SARS-CoV-2 positive by nasal swab PCR.

The CDR3 extends over 11 amino acids. CDR1 and CDR2 (germline): SGHTA, FQGNSA. V was shortened by 6 bases and J by 10 bases, with 12 bases between the two germline ends. At the Johns Hopkins FTIC core, DNA taken from cultured CD4+ T cells was sequenced by way of the Oncomine TCR Beta short-read assay. One entry per CDR3 protein results from TCRdb running MiXCR on the PCR reads. The repertoire holds some 25,000 distinct CDR3 sequences, with 30% as singletons. On this clonotype: The antigen remains undetermined.

Study-wide findings and caveats: For SARS-CoV-2-reactive clonotypes, the median went from approximately 23 to 38, a nonsignificant increase.

Time point denoted: late sampling 161 to 241 days after vaccination in a few convalescent patients. Treatment indicated: roughly 11-day PBMC culture with coronavirus spike peptide pools or control peptides (ViraFEST assay). Peptide pools at approximately 11 ug/ml and IL-2 at about 9.6 IU/ml were added to cultures of two million PBMCs per well. The sample was CD4+ T cells from blood, cultured in vitro, taken about 7 months after SARS-CoV-2 vaccination. The TCR sequence derives from a human donor who had recovered from COVID-19. The rearrangement joins TRBV7-2 to TRBJ1-2; D is perhaps TRBD1 (6 bases). The CDR3 protein is CASSWGTNYTF. CDR3 nucleotide sequence: TGTGCCAGCAGTTGGGGGACAAACTACACCTTC.